This TCR beta chain was documented in a study of low-dose radiotherapy and immunotherapy resistance in tumors. Germline V lookup: CDR1 LGHDT, CDR2 YNNKEL (reference sequence). J was trimmed by 0 bases and V by 4 bases; bases with no gene match: 8. The CDR3 is made up of 17 amino acids. TRAV- and TRBV-specific primers were used for first-strand cDNA, which covered alpha and beta chains. Both a constant-region primer and a V-primer adapter served to amplify TCRs across 20 to 25 PCR cycles. TCRdb reanalysed the reads using MiXCR and keeps one entry per CDR3 protein. The sample has approximately 11,000 distinct CDR3 sequences; 60% to 80% are singletons. Donors received a regimen that comprised nivolumab, ipilimumab, aspirin, low-dose cyclophosphamide and low-dose radiotherapy.

The rearrangement links TRBV3-1 to TRBJ2-1; 8 nucleotides match TRBD2. The source is a human donor with advanced metastatic prostate, ovarian, gallbladder or colorectal cancer (not recorded which). This table probably holds off-target reads from a library built for another chain. In nucleotides, the CDR3 is TGTGCCAGCAGCCGGTCACAAAGCGGGAGCTCCTACAATGAGCAGTTCTTC. This sequence encodes CASSRSQSGSSYNEQFF.